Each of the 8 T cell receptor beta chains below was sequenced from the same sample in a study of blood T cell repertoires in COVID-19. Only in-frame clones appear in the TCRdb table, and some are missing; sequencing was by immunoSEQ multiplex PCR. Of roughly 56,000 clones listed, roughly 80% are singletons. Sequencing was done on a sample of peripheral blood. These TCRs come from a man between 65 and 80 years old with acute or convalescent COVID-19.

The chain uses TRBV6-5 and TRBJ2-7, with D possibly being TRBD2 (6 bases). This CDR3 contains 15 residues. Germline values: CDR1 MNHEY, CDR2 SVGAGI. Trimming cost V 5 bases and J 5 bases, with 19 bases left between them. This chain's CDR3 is CASSPRERGRDEQYF. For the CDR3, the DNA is TGTGCCAGCAGTCCCCGGGAGAGGGGACGGGACGAGCAGTACTTC.

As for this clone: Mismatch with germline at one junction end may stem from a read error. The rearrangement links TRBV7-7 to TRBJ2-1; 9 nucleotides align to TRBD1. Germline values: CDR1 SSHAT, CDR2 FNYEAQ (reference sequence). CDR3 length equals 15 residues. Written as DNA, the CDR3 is TGTGCTAGCAGCTCAACCGGGACAGGGAGGAATGAGCAGTTCTTC. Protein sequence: CASSSTGTGRNEQFF.

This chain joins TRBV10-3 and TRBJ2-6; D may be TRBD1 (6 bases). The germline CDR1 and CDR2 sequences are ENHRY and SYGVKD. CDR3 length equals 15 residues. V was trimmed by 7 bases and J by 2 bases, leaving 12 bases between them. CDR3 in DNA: TGTGCCATCAACCAGGGGAACACTGGGGCCAACGTCCTGACTTTC. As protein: CAINQGNTGANVLTF.

For the CDR3, the DNA is TGCGCCAGCAGCATCGGGACTAGCGGACAAGAGACCCAGTACTTC. It specifies CASSIGTSGQETQYF. The chain carries TRBV5-1 and TRBJ2-5; 11 bases agree with TRBD2. J was trimmed by 2 bases and V by 4 bases; bases with no gene match: 4. This CDR3 comprises 15 residues. Germline V gene sequence: CDR1 SGHRS, CDR2 YFSETQ.

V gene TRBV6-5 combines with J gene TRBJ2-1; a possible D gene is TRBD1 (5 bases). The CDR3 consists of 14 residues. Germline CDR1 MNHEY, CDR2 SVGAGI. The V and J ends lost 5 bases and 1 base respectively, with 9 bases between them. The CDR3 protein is CASSPRESYNEQFF. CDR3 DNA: TGTGCCAGCAGTCCCAGGGAATCCTACAATGAGCAGTTCTTC.

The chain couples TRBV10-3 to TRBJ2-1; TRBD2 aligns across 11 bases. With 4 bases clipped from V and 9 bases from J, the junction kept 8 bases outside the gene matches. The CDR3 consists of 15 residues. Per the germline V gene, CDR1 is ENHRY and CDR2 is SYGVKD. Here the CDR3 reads CAISGDSGGAGEQFF. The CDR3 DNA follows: TGTGCCATCAGTGGCGATAGCGGGGGGGCCGGTGAGCAGTTCTTC.

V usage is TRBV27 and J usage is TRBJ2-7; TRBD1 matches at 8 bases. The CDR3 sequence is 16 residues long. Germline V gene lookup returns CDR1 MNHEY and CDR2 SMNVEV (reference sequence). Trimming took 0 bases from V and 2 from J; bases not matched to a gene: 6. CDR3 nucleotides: TGTGCCAGCAGTTTATCGGCCGGGACAGGACCCTACGAGCAGTACTTC. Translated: CASSLSAGTGPYEQYF.

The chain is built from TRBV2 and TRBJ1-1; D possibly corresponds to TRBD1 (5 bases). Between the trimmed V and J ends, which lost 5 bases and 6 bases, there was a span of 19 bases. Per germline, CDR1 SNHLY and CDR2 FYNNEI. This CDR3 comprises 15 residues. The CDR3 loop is CASSRFQGRSAEAFF. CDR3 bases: TGTGCCAGCAGTCGGTTTCAGGGTAGGAGCGCTGAAGCTTTCTTT.